Each of the 28 T cell receptor beta chains below was sequenced from the same sample in a study of CD8+ T cells in alopecia areata. cDNA prepared by RNA extraction and subsequent reverse transcription served as the template for sequencing. The assay was immunoSEQ multiplex PCR, and TCRdb's table has in-frame clones only and misses some. There are approximately 100,000 clones in the sample; 35% to 50% occur only once, and approximately 0.79% lies in the top ten. Input material: CD4+ T cells sorted from blood. The origin of the receptors is a human donor with alopecia areata.

V and J are TRBV7-6 and TRBJ2-5; 7 nucleotides match TRBD2. This CDR3 contains 15 residues. V shed 4 bases, J shed 2 bases, and the junction held 7 bases outside the gene matches. Germline loops: CDR1 SGHVS, CDR2 FNYEAQ. This CDR3 reads CASSSPAGEQETQYF. CDR3 DNA sequence: TGTGCCAGCAGCTCCCCCGCGGGAGAACAAGAGACCCAGTACTTC.

The chain links TRBV5-1 to TRBJ2-1; D remains unclear. Germline CDR1 is SGHRS and CDR2 is YFSETQ. The CDR3 runs to 15 residues. Trimming took off 0 bases at V and 4 bases at J, with 11 bases between the two ends. CDR3 residues: CASSLGQTSYNEQFF. Written as DNA, the CDR3 is TGCGCCAGCAGCTTGGGGCAGACCAGTTACAATGAGCAGTTCTTC.

This chain links TRBV29-1 with TRBJ1-2; TRBD1 aligns across 8 bases. The CDR3 covers 13 residues. Germline CDR1 is SQVTM and CDR2 is ANQGSEA. J gave up 3 bases and V 6 bases, and 6 bases lay outside the gene matches. Written as DNA, the CDR3 is TGCAGCGTCTCCCTGACAGGGGACTATGGCTACACCTTC. Protein sequence: CSVSLTGDYGYTF.

This clone came up once. The identical CDR3 is also encoded by other nucleotide sequences in the sample. This chain links TRBV29-1 with TRBJ2-1, with 8 bases lining up with TRBD2. The CDR3 is 12 amino acids. Germline trimming cut 4 bases from V and 7 bases from J; bases unmatched to any gene: 3. The germline CDR1 and CDR2 sequences are SQVTM and ANQGSEA. The CDR3 protein is CSVVLAGNEQFF. The CDR3 DNA reads TGCAGCGTTGTTCTAGCGGGTAATGAGCAGTTCTTC.

The chain employs TRBV29-1 and TRBJ1-1; D unclear. The CDR3 consists of 11 residues. Germline V gene lookup returns CDR1 SQVTM and CDR2 ANQGSEA. V dropped 3 bases and J dropped 5 bases, with 7 bases sitting between them. For the CDR3, the DNA is TGCAGCGTTGAGACCCAGACTGAAGCTTTCTTT. This gives the protein CSVETQTEAFF.

The chain carries TRBV30 and TRBJ1-2; the D is unclear. Germline loops: CDR1 GTSNPN, CDR2 SVGIG (reference sequence). The germline V and J ends were trimmed by 2 bases and 3 bases, with 4 bases remaining between them. This CDR3 has 11 amino acids. CDR3 region: CAWSIDYGYTF. The CDR3 DNA reads as TGTGCCTGGAGTATTGACTATGGCTACACCTTC.

The chain has TRBV15 and TRBJ2-1, with 7 bases matching TRBD2. The CDR3 sequence is 17 residues long. After removal of 3 bases from V and 4 bases from J, the junction contained 12 bases not matched to a gene. CDR1 LNHNV and CDR2 YYDKDF come from the germline V gene (reference sequence). The DNA of the CDR3 is TGTGCCACCAGCAGTGACCGAGAGGCTAGCGGTTACAATGAGCAGTTCTTC. Residues: CATSSDREASGYNEQFF. Supplemented by reference TRBV15 and TRBJ2-1, the full variable domain reads DAMVIQNPRYQVTQFGKPVTLSCSQTLNHNVMYWYQQKSSQAPKLLFHYYDKDFNNEADTPDNFQSRRPNTSFCFLDIRSPGLGDTAMYLCATSSDREASGYNEQFFGPGTRLTVL.

In nucleotides, the CDR3 is TGTGCCAGCAGTCTCACAGGGGGGACCCACACTGAAGCTTTCTTT. It is translated as CASSLTGGTHTEAFF. The chain carries TRBV27 and TRBJ1-1, with 8 bases identical to TRBD1. Germline assignment: CDR1 MNHEY and CDR2 SMNVEV (reference sequence). Trimming at V came to 5 bases and at J to 3 bases, leaving 8 bases not matched to a gene. The CDR3 spans 15 residues.

V and J are TRBV5-4 and TRBJ2-1; the match to TRBD2 covers 8 bases. Germline values: CDR1 SGHNT, CDR2 YYREEE (reference sequence). Trimming cost V 0 bases and J 15 bases; bases outside gene matches: 8. This CDR3 region has 13 residues. CDR3 nucleotide sequence: TGTGCCAGCAGCTTGGTCGGGGGGGCTTCTCGGTTCTTC. Amino acids: CASSLVGGASRFF.

In this sample, this clone turned up a few times. The genes are TRBV10-3 and TRBJ2-3; D is perhaps TRBD1 or TRBD2 (5 bases each). The CDR3 totals 14 residues. Germline V gene data show CDR1 as ENHRY and CDR2 as SYGVKD. The V end was cut by 11 bases, the J end by 6 bases, with 21 bases between. CDR3 region: CASREGARMDTQYF. CDR3 sequence (DNA): TGTGCCTCGAGGGAAGGGGCGCGCATGGATACGCAGTATTTT.

This clone was seen a few times. The chain recombines TRBV9 with TRBJ2-1, with TRBD1 matching 7 bases. This CDR3 region has 14 residues. The V and J ends lost 5 bases and 4 bases, in that order; junction bases with no gene match: 6. Per the germline V gene, CDR1 is SGDLS and CDR2 is YYNGEE. CDR3 loop: CASSTGQIYNEQFF. CDR3 bases: TGTGCCAGCAGTACGGGACAGATATACAATGAGCAGTTCTTC.

Notes on this clone: At the DNA level, this CDR3 is encoded by other sequences in the same sample as well. In DNA form, the CDR3 reads TGTGCCAGCAGCTTAGGAAGCGCGGGAGAGACCCAGTACTTC. It specifies CASSLGSAGETQYF. The V gene is TRBV7-2, the J gene TRBJ2-5; TRBD2 is a possible D gene (5 bases). CDR1 and CDR2 (germline): SGHTA, FQGNSA. Trimming removed 1 base at V and 4 bases at J, with 10 bases between. The CDR3 sequence is 14 residues long.

J is TRBJ2-5 and V is TRBV7-3, with D maybe TRBD1 (5 bases). Germline V gene sequence: CDR1 SGHTA, CDR2 FQGTGA. The V and J ends lost 4 bases and 1 base respectively, with 7 bases between them. CDR3 length equals 13 residues. The CDR3: CASSSDSQETQYF. The DNA for the CDR3 is TGTGCCAGCAGCTCCGACAGCCAAGAGACCCAGTACTTC. The full variable domain, its missing parts supplied by reference TRBV7-3 and TRBJ2-5, is GAGVSQTPSNKVTEKGKYVELRCDPISGHTALYWYRQSLGQGPEFLIYFQGTGAADDSGLPNDRFFAVRPEGSVSTLKIQRTERGDSAVYLCASSSDSQETQYFGPGTRLLVL.

The CDR3 region is CASILTGGHNYGYTF. CDR3 sequence (DNA): TGTGCCAGCATTCTGACAGGGGGCCACAACTATGGCTACACCTTC. The chain combines TRBV6-5 with TRBJ1-2; the match to TRBD1 covers 10 bases. Trimming cost V 7 bases and J 2 bases; bases outside gene matches: 7. The CDR3 is made up of 15 amino acids. Germline values: CDR1 MNHEY, CDR2 SVGAGI.

This sequence joins TRBV5-4 and TRBJ2-6; the D gene is possibly TRBD2 (5 bases). The CDR3 extends over 15 amino acids. Germline V gene sequence: CDR1 SGHNT, CDR2 YYREEE (reference sequence). Trimming removed 1 base from V and 0 bases from J, with 5 bases in between. In DNA form, the CDR3 reads TGTGCCAGCAGCTTGCGGGGCTCTGGGGCCAACGTCCTGACTTTC. Protein: CASSLRGSGANVLTF. The full variable domain, with the rest looked up from reference TRBV5-4 and TRBJ2-6, is ETGVTQSPTHLIKTRGQQVTLRCSSQSGHNTVSWYQQALGQGPQFIFQYYREEENGRGNFPPRFSGLQFPNYSSELNVNALELDDSALYLCASSLRGSGANVLTFGAGSRLTVL.

The rearrangement uses TRBV30 and TRBJ2-1, with a weak D call TRBD2 (7 bases). This CDR3 region has 14 residues. Germline CDR1 is GTSNPN and CDR2 is SVGIG (reference sequence). Trimming left V 5 bases short and J 3 bases short, with 14 bases between. CDR3 amino acids: CAWDRGGGYNEQFF. The CDR3 coding sequence is TGTGCCTGGGACCGGGGAGGGGGCTACAATGAGCAGTTCTTC.

J is TRBJ2-7 and V is TRBV5-1; 7 bases map to TRBD1. Germline values: CDR1 SGHRS, CDR2 YFSETQ. Losses at the gene ends were 1 base for V and 2 bases for J; bases not matched to a gene: 6. The length of the CDR3 is 15 residues. The DNA for the CDR3 is TGCGCCAGCAGCTTGTCAACAGGGGCCCCCTACGAGCAGTACTTC. Encoded protein: CASSLSTGAPYEQYF.

The rearrangement joins TRBV29-1 to TRBJ2-3, with a tentative D call TRBD2 (5 bases). Germline values: CDR1 SQVTM, CDR2 ANQGSEA. Trimming took 0 bases from V and 3 from J, leaving 16 bases between them. This CDR3 spans 16 amino acids. CDR3 nucleotides: TGCAGCGTTGAAGACAATCAGCGGTCCTCAACAGATACGCAGTATTTT. Protein product: CSVEDNQRSSTDTQYF.

This clone has a single count. The chain links TRBV6-6 to TRBJ2-1; TRBD2 aligns across 7 bases. This CDR3 is built from 15 residues. The V gene's germline CDR1 is MNHNY and CDR2 SVGAGI (reference sequence). The J segment lost 8 bases and the V segment lost 7 bases, leaving 14 bases of the junction unmatched. The CDR3 nucleotides read TGTGCCAGCACCACAGCGGGGCCGGGCGTGCATGAGCAGTTCTTC. Translation: CASTTAGPGVHEQFF.

The chain carries TRBV7-2 and TRBJ2-4; 12 nucleotides agree with TRBD1. CDR3 length equals 17 residues. V dropped 0 bases and J dropped 9; count of bases not matched to a gene: 9. Germline-derived CDR1 and CDR2 are SGHTA and FQGNSA. In nucleotides, the CDR3 is TGTGCCAGCAGCTTAGCCTCGGGACAGGGGGCGCAGAGCATTCAGTACTTC. Its translation: CASSLASGQGAQSIQYF.

In DNA form, the CDR3 reads TGTGCCTGGAGGAAGTCTTTTGGGCAGACCCAGTACTTC. It is translated as CAWRKSFGQTQYF. The rearrangement links TRBV30 to TRBJ2-5; the D is unclear. The germline CDR1 and CDR2 sequences are GTSNPN and SVGIG (reference sequence). V was clipped by 3 bases and J by 6 bases, with 14 bases between them. The CDR3 runs to 13 residues.

V gene TRBV7-2 combines with J gene TRBJ2-3; the D is unclear. V lost 6 bases to trimming and J lost 7 bases, with 14 bases between them. This CDR3 is 13 amino acids long. The V gene's germline CDR1 is SGHTA and CDR2 FQGNSA. CDR3 sequence: CASRLNSFYTQYF. As DNA, the CDR3 is TGTGCCAGCAGATTGAACTCGTTTTATACGCAGTATTTT.

This clone was found a few times. For the CDR3, the DNA is TGCAGCGCCTACGAGACTCTGAACACTGAAGCTTTCTTT. Translated: CSAYETLNTEAFF. This sequence joins TRBV29-1 and TRBJ1-1; D not resolved. Trimming removed 7 bases from V and 0 bases from J, with 12 bases in between. The CDR3 covers 13 residues. Germline V gene lookup returns CDR1 SQVTM and CDR2 ANQGSEA.

The V call is TRBV29-1, the J call TRBJ2-7; the D call may be TRBD1 or TRBD2 (5 bases each). Trimming took 6 bases from V and 1 from J, leaving 16 bases between them. The CDR3 is made up of 14 amino acids. Germline CDR1 reads SQVTM; CDR2 reads ANQGSEA. CDR3 sequence (DNA): TGCAGCGTATGGGTATGGGACCGATCCTACGAGCAGTACTTC. Translation gives CSVWVWDRSYEQYF.

V is TRBV29-1 and J is TRBJ1-4; D may be TRBD1 (6 bases). CDR1 and CDR2 from the germline V gene are SQVTM and ANQGSEA. The CDR3 has 13 amino acids. Trimming stripped 4 bases from V and 10 bases from J, with 16 bases between. CDR3 in DNA: TGCAGCGTTGTTGAGCAGGGGAAAGGAAAACTGTTTTTT. Protein sequence: CSVVEQGKGKLFF.

This clone has only a few counts. This chain uses TRBV7-9 with TRBJ2-7; D possibly matches TRBD1 or TRBD2 (6 bases each). The CDR3 sequence is 13 residues long. Germline values: CDR1 SEHNR, CDR2 FQNEAQ (reference sequence). V was pared by 8 bases and J by 0 bases, with 11 bases between. This CDR3 is CASGGDTSYEQYF. The CDR3 nucleotides read TGTGCCAGCGGAGGGGACACCTCCTACGAGCAGTACTTC.

V gene TRBV15 combines with J gene TRBJ2-7, with TRBD2 matching 9 bases. With V trimmed by 4 bases and J by 2 bases, 12 bases remained unmatched. The CDR3 covers 17 residues. In germline, CDR1 is LNHNV, CDR2 YYDKDF (reference sequence). CDR3 protein: CATSTNAPWTSAYEQYF. The CDR3 bases are TGTGCCACCAGCACCAATGCCCCATGGACTAGCGCCTACGAGCAGTACTTC.

V usage is TRBV9 and J usage is TRBJ1-5, with no clear D. In germline, CDR1 is SGDLS, CDR2 YYNGEE. This CDR3 region has 13 residues. V lost 4 bases to trimming and J lost 10 bases, with 15 bases between them. CDR3: CASSPVNRYPQHF. The CDR3 DNA is TGTGCCAGCAGCCCAGTCAACCGGTATCCCCAGCATTTT. Based on the CDR3 plus reference TRBV9 and TRBJ1-5, the full variable domain is DSGVTQTPKHLITATGQRVTLRCSPRSGDLSVYWYQQSLDQGLQFLIQYYNGEERAKGNILERFSAQQFPDLHSELNLSSLELGDSALYFCASSPVNRYPQHFGDGTRLSIL.